These 32 T cell receptor beta chains share one sample of origin, sequenced in a study of cytomegalovirus exposure and HLA in healthy donors. The table came from immunoSEQ multiplex PCR; TCRdb's copy has only in-frame clones and leaves some out. In the table there are some 250,000 clones, around 88% of which are singletons. Sequencing was performed on PBMCs. All receptors come from a woman in her 30s in good health and CMV-seropositive.

The table lists this clone with a count of one. The rearrangement uses TRBV27 and TRBJ2-1, with D tentatively TRBD2 (5 bases). The ends were cut back, 2 bases at V and 3 bases at J, with 14 bases in the middle. The CDR3 extends over 16 amino acids. The germline V gene has CDR1 MNHEY and CDR2 SMNVEV (reference sequence). CDR3 sequence reads: CASSLRVGANYNEQFF. CDR3 nucleotides: TGTGCCAGCAGTTTACGGGTGGGAGCGAACTACAATGAGCAGTTCTTC.

The chain links TRBV9 to TRBJ2-7; D may be TRBD2 (6 bases). Germline CDR1 is SGDLS and CDR2 is YYNGEE. V gave up 4 bases and J gave up 0 bases, with 11 bases separating them. The CDR3 loop spans 14 amino acids. CDR3 sequence reads: CASSRDGGSYEQYF. CDR3 DNA: TGTGCCAGCAGCAGAGACGGGGGCTCCTACGAGCAGTACTTC.

This chain connects TRBV30 to TRBJ2-7, with 8 bases that match TRBD1. The trim removed 1 base at V and 3 bases at J, leaving 5 bases unmatched. Per the germline V gene, CDR1 is GTSNPN and CDR2 is SVGIG (reference sequence). The length of the CDR3 is 14 residues. The CDR3 sequence is CAWSATRGLYEQYF. Here the CDR3 DNA reads TGTGCCTGGAGTGCTACCAGGGGGCTCTACGAGCAGTACTTC.

This chain connects TRBV13 to TRBJ1-2; D is unresolved. From germline, CDR1 is PRHDT and CDR2 FYEKMQ (reference sequence). The germline V and J ends were trimmed by 4 bases and 4 bases, with 13 bases remaining between them. The CDR3 is 14 amino acids. The CDR3 sequence is CASSSTTGSYGYTF. The CDR3, as DNA: TGTGCCAGCAGCTCGACGACGGGGAGCTATGGCTACACCTTC. Supplemented by reference TRBV13 and TRBJ1-2, the full variable domain reads AAGVIQSPRHLIKEKRETATLKCYPIPRHDTVYWYQQGPGQDPQFLISFYEKMQSDKGSIPDRFSAQQFSDYHSELNMSSLELGDSALYFCASSSTTGSYGYTFGSGTRLTVV.

V is TRBV11-2 and J is TRBJ2-1, with 11 positions matching TRBD2. This CDR3 has 17 amino acids. Germline V gene lookup returns CDR1 SGHAT and CDR2 FQNNGV. V shed 5 bases, J shed 7 bases, and the junction held 13 bases outside the gene matches. In nucleotides, the CDR3 is TGTGCCAGCAGCCTATCAACCCTAGCGGGAGGTGGGAATGAGCAGTTCTTC. Translating it yields CASSLSTLAGGGNEQFF.

This clone has only a few counts. This chain uses TRBV10-2 with TRBJ2-5, with D tentatively TRBD2 (6 bases). This CDR3 has 13 amino acids. The V gene's germline CDR1 is WSHSY and CDR2 SAAADI. Trimming cost V 7 bases and J 7 bases, with 16 bases left between them. CDR3 nucleotide sequence: TGCGCCAGCACAGGAGGGCTACCTGGGACCCAGTACTTC. Translated, it gives CASTGGLPGTQYF.

This clone came up once. This chain links TRBV27 with TRBJ2-7; TRBD2 matches at 7 bases. This CDR3 contains 14 residues. The germline gives CDR1 MNHEY, CDR2 SMNVEV (reference sequence). Unmatched junction bases numbered 13, after V lost 10 bases and J lost 4 bases. The CDR3 region is CATMFVAGDYEQYF. The CDR3 DNA reads as TGTGCCACCATGTTTGTAGCGGGCGATTACGAGCAGTACTTC.

Only one count was recorded for this clone. This chain connects TRBV27 to TRBJ1-3; D is ambiguous. V lost 2 bases to trimming and J lost 0 bases, with 8 bases between them. Per the germline V gene, CDR1 is MNHEY and CDR2 is SMNVEV (reference sequence). This CDR3 is 15 amino acids long. The CDR3 coding sequence is TGTGCCAGCAGTTTAAAAGAGAGCTCTGGAAACACCATATATTTT. Translating it yields CASSLKESSGNTIYF.

The chain joins TRBV19 to TRBJ2-2; perhaps TRBD2 as D (6 bases). Trimming removed 1 base from V and 4 bases from J, with 7 bases in between. CDR3 size: 14 residues. Per the germline V gene, CDR1 is LNHDA and CDR2 is SQIVND (reference sequence). CDR3 nucleotide sequence: TGTGCCAGTAGTATAGTCGGGGGCACCGGGGAGCTGTTTTTT. Translation gives CASSIVGGTGELFF.

The chain joins TRBV11-3 to TRBJ2-5, with D hard to call. V shed 5 bases and J shed 9 bases, with 16 bases lying between them. The CDR3 covers 13 residues. Germline loops: CDR1 SGHNT, CDR2 YENEEA. The chain's CDR3 is CASSPTAAVSQYF. CDR3 nucleotide sequence: TGTGCCAGCAGCCCAACAGCAGCCGTTTCCCAGTACTTC.

This clone was detected once. V usage is TRBV5-4 and J usage is TRBJ1-5; TRBD1 matches 9 bases. J was trimmed by 4 bases and V by 5 bases; bases with no gene match: 7. The CDR3 length is 15 residues. The germline gives CDR1 SGHNT, CDR2 YYREEE (reference sequence). CDR3 in amino acids: CASSRQGDVNQPQHF. The CDR3 DNA follows: TGTGCCAGCAGTCGACAGGGGGACGTGAATCAGCCCCAGCATTTT.

V gene TRBV7-9 combines with J gene TRBJ1-4, with D tentatively TRBD1 (5 bases). V lost 5 bases, J lost 2 bases, and 9 bases lay in between. The CDR3 totals 14 residues. Germline-derived CDR1 and CDR2 are SEHNR and FQNEAQ (reference sequence). The chain's CDR3 is CASSHQGTNEKLFF. For the CDR3, the DNA is TGTGCCAGCAGCCATCAGGGTACTAATGAAAAACTGTTTTTT.

The chain combines TRBV5-1 with TRBJ2-1; 7 bases are a match to TRBD2. The germline V gene encodes CDR1 SGHRS and CDR2 YFSETQ. V shed 2 bases and J 8 bases; nucleotides not matched to a gene: 10. The CDR3 is 15 amino acids. CDR3: CASSFLGEGRDEQFF. The CDR3, as DNA: TGCGCCAGCAGCTTCTTGGGGGAGGGCCGTGATGAGCAGTTCTTC.

This chain links TRBV5-1 with TRBJ2-1; TRBD2 matches 11 bases. The CDR3 runs 17 residues. CDR1 is SGHRS, CDR2 YFSETQ, per germline. After removal of 0 bases from V and 1 base from J, the junction contained 3 bases not matched to a gene. The CDR3 DNA is TGCGCCAGCAGCTTGGGACTAGCGGGAAAGTCCTACAATGAGCAGTTCTTC. Translating gives CASSLGLAGKSYNEQFF.

This chain joins TRBV7-9 and TRBJ1-1; D is uncertain. The CDR3 runs 16 residues. V was trimmed by 1 base and J by 0 bases, leaving 12 bases between them. CDR1 SEHNR and CDR2 FQNEAQ come from the germline V gene (reference sequence). As DNA, the CDR3 is TGTGCCAGCAGCTTAGGGGCCGCGCTCATGAACACTGAAGCTTTCTTT. Its translation: CASSLGAALMNTEAFF.

The chain combines TRBV14 with TRBJ2-1; 8 positions agree with TRBD2. The germline CDR1 and CDR2 sequences are SGHDN and FVKESK. The CDR3 spans 15 residues. The V segment lost 1 base and the J segment 9 bases; nucleotides outside the gene matches: 8. CDR3 protein: CASSQVLGRAPEQFF. CDR3 coding DNA: TGTGCCAGCAGCCAAGTTCTCGGGAGGGCCCCTGAGCAGTTCTTC.

The chain couples TRBV27 to TRBJ2-2; D is undetermined. V was shortened by 3 bases and J by 3 bases, with 2 bases between the two germline ends. This CDR3 has 12 residues. The V gene's germline CDR1 is MNHEY and CDR2 SMNVEV (reference sequence). As DNA, the CDR3 is TGTGCCAGCAGTTTCTACACCGGGGAGCTGTTTTTT. This sequence encodes CASSFYTGELFF.

The rearrangement uses TRBV6-6 and TRBJ1-1, with D unclear. Germline values: CDR1 MNHNY, CDR2 SVGAGI (reference sequence). The CDR3 contains 14 residues. V was clipped by 2 bases and J by 0 bases, with 7 bases between them. The CDR3: CASSYAGLNTEAFF. CDR3 bases: TGTGCCAGCAGTTACGCAGGATTGAACACTGAAGCTTTCTTT.

The genes are TRBV19 and TRBJ2-7, with 7 bases identical to TRBD2. Trimming removed 3 bases from V and 3 bases from J; junction bases left unmatched: 8. This CDR3 has 15 amino acids. The germline CDR1 and CDR2 sequences are LNHDA and SQIVND (reference sequence). The CDR3 spells CASSIRLAFYYEQYF. DNA for the CDR3: TGTGCCAGTAGTATCCGACTAGCCTTCTACTACGAGCAGTACTTC.

This chain uses TRBV7-9 with TRBJ1-1; no reliable D call. V was clipped by 3 bases and J by 1 base, with 6 bases between them. Germline V gives CDR1 SEHNR, CDR2 FQNEAQ (reference sequence). This CDR3 is 13 amino acids long. CDR3 sequence reads: CASSFKQNTEAFF. The CDR3 region has the DNA TGTGCCAGCAGCTTTAAGCAGAACACTGAAGCTTTCTTT.

The rearrangement links TRBV7-9 to TRBJ2-5, with D perhaps TRBD2 (5 bases). CDR3 length equals 11 residues. The germline V gene encodes CDR1 SEHNR and CDR2 FQNEAQ (reference sequence). Trimming removed 4 bases from V and 5 bases from J, with 5 bases in between. CDR3 in amino acids: CASSSGETQYF. The CDR3 coding sequence is TGTGCCAGCAGCTCGGGGGAGACCCAGTACTTC.

The chain uses TRBV6-4 and TRBJ2-3; D is possibly TRBD2 (6 bases). The CDR3 is 15 residues long. The germline V and J ends were trimmed by 3 bases and 4 bases, with 14 bases remaining between them. The V gene's germline CDR1 is MRHNA and CDR2 SNTAGT. DNA of the CDR3: TGTGCCAGCAGTGAACGACGCGGGATCTCAGATACGCAGTATTTT. Its translation: CASSERRGISDTQYF.

The CDR3 sequence is CASSAGQGGNQPQHF. The CDR3 DNA reads TGTGCCAGCAGCGCTGGGCAGGGGGGAAATCAGCCCCAGCATTTT. The rearrangement uses TRBV9 and TRBJ1-5, with 7 bases that match TRBD1. There are 15 residues in the CDR3. Germline-derived CDR1 and CDR2 are SGDLS and YYNGEE. J gave up 4 bases and V 3 bases, and 7 bases lay outside the gene matches.

The chain combines TRBV11-2 with TRBJ2-5; 7 positions agree with TRBD1. The V gene end was trimmed by 7 bases and the J gene end by 1 base; junction bases not matched to a gene: 3. The CDR3 contains 13 residues. Germline CDR1 and CDR2: SGHAT and FQNNGV. The CDR3 DNA is TGTGCCAGCAAGGGGGCGGTCCAAGAGACCCAGTACTTC. Its protein is CASKGAVQETQYF.

This sequence joins TRBV23-1 and TRBJ2-7; TRBD1 agrees at 8 bases. TRBV23-1 is sorted into the ORF group, with uncertain function. The V gene end was trimmed by 5 bases and the J gene end by 5 bases; junction bases not matched to a gene: 8. This CDR3 is built from 14 residues. This chain's CDR3 is CASSYDRGWDEQYF. The DNA for the CDR3 is TGCGCCAGCAGTTACGACAGGGGATGGGACGAGCAGTACTTC.

The chain employs TRBV2 and TRBJ2-2; 7 bases match TRBD1. V shed 5 bases and J 6 bases; nucleotides not matched to a gene: 3. The CDR3 has 13 amino acids. Germline V CDR1 and CDR2: SNHLY, FYNNEI. DNA of the CDR3: TGTGCCAGCAGTCTACAGGGGCCCGGGGAGCTGTTTTTT. It encodes CASSLQGPGELFF. Full variable domain (missing parts from reference TRBV2 and TRBJ2-2): EPEVTQTPSHQVTQMGQEVILRCVPISNHLYFYWYRQILGQKVEFLVSFYNNEISEKSEIFDDQFSVERPDGSNFTLKIRSTKLEDSAMYFCASSLQGPGELFFGEGSRLTVL.

V usage is TRBV10-1 and J usage is TRBJ2-1; the D gene is possibly TRBD2 (5 bases). The germline V and J ends were trimmed by 4 bases and 7 bases, with 20 bases remaining between them. The length of the CDR3 is 16 residues. Per germline, CDR1 WNHNN and CDR2 SYGVQD (reference sequence). The CDR3 DNA is TGCGCCAGCAGTGGCCTCGGGGAAGGCAACCAAAATGAGCAGTTCTTC. Its protein is CASSGLGEGNQNEQFF.

The gene calls are TRBV18 and TRBJ2-2; 8 positions match TRBD1. The V segment lost 8 bases and the J segment 1 base; nucleotides outside the gene matches: 0. This CDR3 contains 13 residues. Germline-derived CDR1 and CDR2 are KGHSH and LQKENI. The CDR3 here is CASGQGNTGELFF. The CDR3 DNA reads TGTGCCAGCGGACAGGGGAACACCGGGGAGCTGTTTTTT.

The V and J genes are TRBV27 and TRBJ2-3; 14 positions match TRBD2. This CDR3 is built from 17 residues. Germline V gene lookup returns CDR1 MNHEY and CDR2 SMNVEV (reference sequence). Trimming cost V 3 bases and J 5 bases; bases outside gene matches: 7. This CDR3 reads CASSFSTSGRGRDTQYF. CDR3 sequence (DNA): TGTGCCAGCAGTTTTTCGACTAGCGGGAGGGGTAGAGATACGCAGTATTTT.

The chain employs TRBV4-1 and TRBJ2-7, with TRBD1 as a possible D gene (6 bases). V lost 2 bases, J lost 1 base, and 15 bases lay in between. The CDR3 loop spans 16 amino acids. Germline CDR1 and CDR2: MGHRA and YSYEKL. The CDR3 DNA follows: TGCGCCAGCAGCCAATTACAGGGTTTTGGTTCCTACGAGCAGTACTTC. Translating gives CASSQLQGFGSYEQYF.

This clone was seen once. CDR3 sequence (DNA): TGCGCCAGCAGCTCCGGGACAGGGGGATGGGGTGAAAAACTGTTTTTT. Its translation: CASSSGTGGWGEKLFF. This chain joins TRBV5-1 and TRBJ1-4; 11 bases agree with TRBD1. Germline CDR1 SGHRS, CDR2 YFSETQ. This CDR3 comprises 16 residues. V was clipped by 3 bases and J by 7 bases; unmatched bases: 8.

This clone was picked up a small number of times. The gene calls are TRBV6-1 and TRBJ1-2, with a weak D call TRBD1 (5 bases). CDR3 length equals 12 residues. The germline V gene has CDR1 MNHNS and CDR2 SASEGT. Trimming cost V 3 bases and J 6 bases, with 8 bases left between them. The CDR3 reads CASSDRVNGYTF. The CDR3 DNA follows: TGTGCCAGCAGTGACAGGGTAAATGGCTACACCTTC.